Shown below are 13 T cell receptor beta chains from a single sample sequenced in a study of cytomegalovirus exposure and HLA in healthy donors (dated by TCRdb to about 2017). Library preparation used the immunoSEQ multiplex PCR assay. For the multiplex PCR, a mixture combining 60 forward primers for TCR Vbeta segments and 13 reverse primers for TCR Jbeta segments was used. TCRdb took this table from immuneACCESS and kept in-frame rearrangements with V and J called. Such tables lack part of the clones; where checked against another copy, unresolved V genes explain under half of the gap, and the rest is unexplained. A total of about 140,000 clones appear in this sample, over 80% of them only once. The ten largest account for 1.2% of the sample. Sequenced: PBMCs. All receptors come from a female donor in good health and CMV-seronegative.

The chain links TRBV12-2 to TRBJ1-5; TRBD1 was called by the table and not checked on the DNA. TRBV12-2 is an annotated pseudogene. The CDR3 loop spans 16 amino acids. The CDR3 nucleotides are TGTGCAAGTCGCTTATACAGGGGGTTAAGCAATCAGCCCCAGCATTTT. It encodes CASRLYRGLSNQPQHF.

CDR3 nucleotides: TGTGCCAGCAGTTTGAAGGGGCCCACTGGCTACACCTTC. It specifies CASSLKGPTGYTF. This chain joins TRBV27 and TRBJ1-2; perhaps TRBD1 as D (5 bases). CDR1 and CDR2 (germline): MNHEY, SMNVEV (reference sequence). The CDR3 extends over 13 amino acids. V was shortened by 3 bases and J by 7 bases, with 12 bases between the two germline ends.

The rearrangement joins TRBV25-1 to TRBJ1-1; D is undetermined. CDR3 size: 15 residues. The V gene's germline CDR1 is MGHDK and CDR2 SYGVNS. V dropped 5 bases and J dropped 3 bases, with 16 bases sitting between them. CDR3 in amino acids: CASSPPDVGDTEAFF. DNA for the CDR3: TGTGCCAGCAGTCCCCCCGACGTCGGGGACACTGAAGCTTTCTTT.

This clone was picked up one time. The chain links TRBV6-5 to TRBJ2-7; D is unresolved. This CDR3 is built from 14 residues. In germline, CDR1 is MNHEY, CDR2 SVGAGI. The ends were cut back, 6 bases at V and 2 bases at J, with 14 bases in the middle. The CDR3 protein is CASSRMTPPYEQYF. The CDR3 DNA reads TGTGCCAGCAGCCGTATGACACCACCCTACGAGCAGTACTTC.

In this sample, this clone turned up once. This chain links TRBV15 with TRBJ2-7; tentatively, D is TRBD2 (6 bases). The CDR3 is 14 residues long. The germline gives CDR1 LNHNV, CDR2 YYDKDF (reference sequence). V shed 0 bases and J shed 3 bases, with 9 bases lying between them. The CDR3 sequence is CATSREGTLYEQYF. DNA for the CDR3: TGTGCCACCAGCAGAGAAGGGACTCTCTACGAGCAGTACTTC. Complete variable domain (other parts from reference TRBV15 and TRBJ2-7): DAMVIQNPRYQVTQFGKPVTLSCSQTLNHNVMYWYQQKSSQAPKLLFHYYDKDFNNEADTPDNFQSRRPNTSFCFLDIRSPGLGDTAMYLCATSREGTLYEQYFGPGTRLTVT.

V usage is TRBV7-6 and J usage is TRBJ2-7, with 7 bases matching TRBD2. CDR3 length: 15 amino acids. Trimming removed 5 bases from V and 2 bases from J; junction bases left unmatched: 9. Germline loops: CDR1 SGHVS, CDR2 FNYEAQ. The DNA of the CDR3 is TGTGCCAGCAGCCCTGGCCTAGCGGCGACCTACGAGCAGTACTTC. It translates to CASSPGLAATYEQYF.

CDR3 region: CASSPRGSALATYEAFF. CDR3 coding DNA: TGTGCCAGCAGCCCCAGGGGGAGTGCATTAGCCACCTATGAAGCTTTCTTT. V usage is TRBV13 and J usage is TRBJ1-1, with 7 nucleotides matching TRBD1. The CDR3 extends over 17 amino acids. With V trimmed by 5 bases and J by 7 bases, 19 bases remained unmatched. Germline V gives CDR1 PRHDT, CDR2 FYEKMQ (reference sequence).

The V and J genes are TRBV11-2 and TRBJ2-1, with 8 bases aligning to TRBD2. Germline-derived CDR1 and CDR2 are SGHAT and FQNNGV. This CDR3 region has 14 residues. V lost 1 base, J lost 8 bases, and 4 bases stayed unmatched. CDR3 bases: TGTGCCAGCAGCTTAGCAGCGGGGGACGATGAGCAGTTCTTC. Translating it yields CASSLAAGDDEQFF.

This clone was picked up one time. Here the CDR3 reads CATSTLTSGRADQSDTQYF. The CDR3 nucleotides are TGTGCCACCAGCACTCTCACTAGCGGGAGGGCCGATCAATCAGATACGCAGTATTTT. The V gene is TRBV15, the J gene TRBJ2-3, with 13 bases that match TRBD2. Per the germline V gene, CDR1 is LNHNV and CDR2 is YYDKDF (reference sequence). The CDR3 is made up of 19 amino acids. V dropped 4 bases and J dropped 4; count of bases not matched to a gene: 14.

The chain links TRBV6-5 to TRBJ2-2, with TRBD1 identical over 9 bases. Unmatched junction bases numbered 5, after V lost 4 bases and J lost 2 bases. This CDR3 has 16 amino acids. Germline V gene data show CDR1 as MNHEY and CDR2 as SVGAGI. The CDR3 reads CASSSDRGLNTGELFF. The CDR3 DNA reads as TGTGCCAGCAGTTCGGACAGGGGTCTTAACACCGGGGAGCTGTTTTTT.

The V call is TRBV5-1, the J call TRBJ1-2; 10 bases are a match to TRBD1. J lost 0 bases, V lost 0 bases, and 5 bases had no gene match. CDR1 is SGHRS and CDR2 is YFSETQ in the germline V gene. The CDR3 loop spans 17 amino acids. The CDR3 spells CASSLGDRGPTNYGYTF. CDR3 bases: TGCGCCAGCAGCTTGGGGGACAGGGGACCAACTAACTATGGCTACACCTTC.

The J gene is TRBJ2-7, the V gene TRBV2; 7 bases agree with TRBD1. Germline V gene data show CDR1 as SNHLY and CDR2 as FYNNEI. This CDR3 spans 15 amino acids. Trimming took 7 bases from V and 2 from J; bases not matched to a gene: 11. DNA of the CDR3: TGTGCCAGCACCACATTAGGGGGCACGACCTACGAGCAGTACTTC. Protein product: CASTTLGGTTYEQYF.

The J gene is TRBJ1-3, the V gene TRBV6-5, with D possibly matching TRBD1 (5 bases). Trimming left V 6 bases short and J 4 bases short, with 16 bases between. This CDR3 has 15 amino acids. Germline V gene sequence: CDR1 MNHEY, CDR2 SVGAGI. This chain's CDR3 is CASRDGGSQGNTIYF. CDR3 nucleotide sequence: TGTGCCAGCAGGGACGGGGGGTCACAAGGAAACACCATATATTTT.